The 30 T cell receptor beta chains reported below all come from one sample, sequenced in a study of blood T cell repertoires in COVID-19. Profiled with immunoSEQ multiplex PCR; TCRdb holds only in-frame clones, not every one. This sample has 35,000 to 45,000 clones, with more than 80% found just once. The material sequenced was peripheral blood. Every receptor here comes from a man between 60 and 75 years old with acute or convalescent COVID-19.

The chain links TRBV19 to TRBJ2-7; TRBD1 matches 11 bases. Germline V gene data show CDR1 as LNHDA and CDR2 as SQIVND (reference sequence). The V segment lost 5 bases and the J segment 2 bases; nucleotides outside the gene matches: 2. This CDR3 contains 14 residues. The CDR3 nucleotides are TGTGCCAGTAGTTGGGGACAGGGGGCCTACGAGCAGTACTTC. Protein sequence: CASSWGQGAYEQYF. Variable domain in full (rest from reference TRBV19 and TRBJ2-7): DGGITQSPKYLFRKEGQNVTLSCEQNLNHDAMYWYRQDPGQGLRLIYYSQIVNDFQKGDIAEGYSVSREKKESFPLTVTSAQKNPTAFYLCASSWGQGAYEQYFGPGTRLTVT.

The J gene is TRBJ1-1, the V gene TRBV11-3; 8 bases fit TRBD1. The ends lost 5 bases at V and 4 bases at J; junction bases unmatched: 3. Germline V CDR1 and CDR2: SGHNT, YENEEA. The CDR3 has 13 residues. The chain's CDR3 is CASSPDRATEAFF. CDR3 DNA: TGTGCCAGCAGCCCGGACAGGGCCACTGAAGCTTTCTTT.

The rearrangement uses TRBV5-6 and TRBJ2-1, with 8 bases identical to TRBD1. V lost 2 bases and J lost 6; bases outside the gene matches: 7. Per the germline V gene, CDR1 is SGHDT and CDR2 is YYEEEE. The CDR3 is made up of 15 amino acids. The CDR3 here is CASSFIDRGSNEQFF. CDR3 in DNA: TGTGCCAGCAGCTTTATCGACAGGGGCTCCAATGAGCAGTTCTTC.

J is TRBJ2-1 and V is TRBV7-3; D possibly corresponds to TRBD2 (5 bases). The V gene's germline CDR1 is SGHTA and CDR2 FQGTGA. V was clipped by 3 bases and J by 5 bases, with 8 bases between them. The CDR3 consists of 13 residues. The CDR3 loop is CASSFGRDNEQFF. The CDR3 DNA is TGTGCCAGCAGCTTTGGGCGGGACAATGAGCAGTTCTTC.

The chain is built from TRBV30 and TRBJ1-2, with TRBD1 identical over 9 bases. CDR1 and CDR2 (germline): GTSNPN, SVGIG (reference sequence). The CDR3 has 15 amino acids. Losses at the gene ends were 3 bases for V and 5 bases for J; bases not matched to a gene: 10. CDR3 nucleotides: TGTGCCTGGAGGCTTCCCGGGACAGGGAGGTATGGCTACACCTTC. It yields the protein CAWRLPGTGRYGYTF.

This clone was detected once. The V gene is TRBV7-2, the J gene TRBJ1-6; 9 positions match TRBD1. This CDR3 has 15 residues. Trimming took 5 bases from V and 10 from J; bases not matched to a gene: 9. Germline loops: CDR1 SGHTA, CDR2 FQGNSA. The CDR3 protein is CASSPDRDRVSPLHF. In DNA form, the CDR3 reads TGTGCCAGCAGCCCCGACCGGGACAGGGTCTCACCCCTCCACTTT. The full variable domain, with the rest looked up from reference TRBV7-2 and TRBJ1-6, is GAGVSQSPSNKVTEKGKDVELRCDPISGHTALYWYRQSLGQGLEFLIYFQGNSAPDKSGLPSDRFSAERTGGSVSTLTIQRTQQEDSAVYLCASSPDRDRVSPLHFGNGTRLTVT.

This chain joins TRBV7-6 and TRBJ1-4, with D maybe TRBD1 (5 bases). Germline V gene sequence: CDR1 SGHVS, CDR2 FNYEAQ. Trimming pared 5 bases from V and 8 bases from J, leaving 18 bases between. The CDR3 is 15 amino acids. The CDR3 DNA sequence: TGTGCCAGCAGCCCTCGTGTGGTCGGGGGAGAAAAACTGTTTTTT. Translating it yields CASSPRVVGGEKLFF.

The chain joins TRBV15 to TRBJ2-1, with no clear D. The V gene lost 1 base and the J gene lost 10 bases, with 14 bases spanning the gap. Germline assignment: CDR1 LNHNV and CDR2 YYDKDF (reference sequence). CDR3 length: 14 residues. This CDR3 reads CATSRGLGPGEQFF. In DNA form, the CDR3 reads TGTGCCACCAGCAGAGGCCTAGGCCCCGGGGAGCAGTTCTTC.

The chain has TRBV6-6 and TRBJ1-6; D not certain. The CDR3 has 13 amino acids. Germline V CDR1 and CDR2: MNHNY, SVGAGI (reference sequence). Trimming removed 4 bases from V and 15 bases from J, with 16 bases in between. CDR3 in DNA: TGTGCCAGCAGTTCCTACACCGAACTAGGCCTCCACTTT. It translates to CASSSYTELGLHF.

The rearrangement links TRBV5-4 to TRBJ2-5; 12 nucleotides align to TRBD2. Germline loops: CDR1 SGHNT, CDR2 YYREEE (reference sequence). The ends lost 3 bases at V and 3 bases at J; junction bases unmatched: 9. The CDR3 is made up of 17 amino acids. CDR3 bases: TGTGCCAGCAGCTCCCCACTAGCGGGGGGCGGCGAAGAGACCCAGTACTTC. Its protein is CASSSPLAGGGEETQYF.

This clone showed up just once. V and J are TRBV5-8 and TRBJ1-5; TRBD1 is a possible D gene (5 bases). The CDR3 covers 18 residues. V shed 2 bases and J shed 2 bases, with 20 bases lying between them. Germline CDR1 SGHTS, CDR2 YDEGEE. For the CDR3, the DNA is TGTGCCAGCAGCTTCTATGTGGGGCAACAAGGGGGCAATCAGCCCCAGCATTTT. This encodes CASSFYVGQQGGNQPQHF.

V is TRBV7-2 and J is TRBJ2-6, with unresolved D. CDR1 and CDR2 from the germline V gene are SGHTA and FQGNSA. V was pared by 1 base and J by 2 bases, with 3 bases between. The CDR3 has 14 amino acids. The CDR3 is CASSLGPGANVLTF. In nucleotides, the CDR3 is TGTGCCAGCAGCTTAGGGCCTGGGGCCAACGTCCTGACTTTC.

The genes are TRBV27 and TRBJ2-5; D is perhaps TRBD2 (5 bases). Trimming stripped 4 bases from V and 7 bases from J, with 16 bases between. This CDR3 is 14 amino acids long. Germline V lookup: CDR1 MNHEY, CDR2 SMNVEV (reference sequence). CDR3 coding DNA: TGTGCCAGCAGTTCCCGGGCCCCCGAGGGGACCCAGTACTTC. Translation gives CASSSRAPEGTQYF.

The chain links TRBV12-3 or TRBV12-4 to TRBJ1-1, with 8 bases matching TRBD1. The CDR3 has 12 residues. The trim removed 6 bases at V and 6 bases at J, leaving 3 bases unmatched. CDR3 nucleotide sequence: TGTGCCAGCAGGGGGACAGGCTCTGAAGCTTTCTTT. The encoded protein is CASRGTGSEAFF.

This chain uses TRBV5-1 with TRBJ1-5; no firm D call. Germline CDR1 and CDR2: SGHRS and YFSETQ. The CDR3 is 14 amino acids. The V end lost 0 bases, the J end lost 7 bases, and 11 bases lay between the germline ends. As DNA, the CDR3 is TGCGCCAGCAGCTTGGAATACTTCGAGCAGCCCCAGCATTTT. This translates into CASSLEYFEQPQHF. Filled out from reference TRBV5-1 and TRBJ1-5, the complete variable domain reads KAGVTQTPRYLIKTRGQQVTLSCSPISGHRSVSWYQQTPGQGLQFLFEYFSETQRNKGNFPGRFSGRQFSNSRSEMNVSTLELGDSALYLCASSLEYFEQPQHFGDGTRLSIL.

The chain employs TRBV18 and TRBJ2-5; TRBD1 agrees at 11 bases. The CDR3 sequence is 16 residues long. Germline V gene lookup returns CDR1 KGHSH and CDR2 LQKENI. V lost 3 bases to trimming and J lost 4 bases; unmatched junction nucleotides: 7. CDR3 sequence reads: CASSPLGTGGAETQYF. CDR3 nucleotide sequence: TGTGCCAGCTCACCCCTCGGGACAGGGGGTGCAGAGACCCAGTACTTC.

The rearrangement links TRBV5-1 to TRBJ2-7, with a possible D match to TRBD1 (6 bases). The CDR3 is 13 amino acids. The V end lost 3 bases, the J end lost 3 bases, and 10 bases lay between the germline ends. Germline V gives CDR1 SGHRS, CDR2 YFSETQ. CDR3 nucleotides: TGCGCCAGCAGCTCGGGACAAAACTACGAGCAGTACTTC. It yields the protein CASSSGQNYEQYF.

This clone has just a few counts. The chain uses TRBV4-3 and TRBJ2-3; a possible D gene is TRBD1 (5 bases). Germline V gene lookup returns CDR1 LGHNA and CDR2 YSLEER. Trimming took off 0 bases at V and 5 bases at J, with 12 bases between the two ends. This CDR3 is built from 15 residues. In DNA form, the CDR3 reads TGCGCCAGCAGCCAAGATTCAGGGAATGGAGATACGCAGTATTTT. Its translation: CASSQDSGNGDTQYF.

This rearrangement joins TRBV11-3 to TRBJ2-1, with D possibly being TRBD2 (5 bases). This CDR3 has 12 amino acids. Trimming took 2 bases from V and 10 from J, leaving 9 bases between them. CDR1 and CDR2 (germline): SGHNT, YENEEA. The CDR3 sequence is CASSLMGDEQFF. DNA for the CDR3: TGTGCCAGCAGCTTAATGGGAGACGAGCAGTTCTTC. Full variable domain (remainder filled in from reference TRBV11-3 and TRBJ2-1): EAGVVQSPRYKIIEKKQPVAFWCNPISGHNTLYWYLQNLGQGPELLIRYENEEAVDDSQLPKDRFSAERLKGVDSTLKIQPAELGDSAVYLCASSLMGDEQFFGPGTRLTVL.

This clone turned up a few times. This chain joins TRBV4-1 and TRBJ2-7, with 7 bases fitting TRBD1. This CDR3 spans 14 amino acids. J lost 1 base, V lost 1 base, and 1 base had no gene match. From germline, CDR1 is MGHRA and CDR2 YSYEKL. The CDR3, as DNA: TGCGCCAGCAGCCAAGGGGACAGTTCCTACGAGCAGTACTTC. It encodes CASSQGDSSYEQYF.

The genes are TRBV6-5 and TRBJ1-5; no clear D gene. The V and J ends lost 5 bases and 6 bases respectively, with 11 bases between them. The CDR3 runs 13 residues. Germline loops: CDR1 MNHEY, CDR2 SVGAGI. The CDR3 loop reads CASSPHWSQPQHF. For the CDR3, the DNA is TGTGCCAGCAGTCCGCACTGGTCTCAGCCCCAGCATTTT.

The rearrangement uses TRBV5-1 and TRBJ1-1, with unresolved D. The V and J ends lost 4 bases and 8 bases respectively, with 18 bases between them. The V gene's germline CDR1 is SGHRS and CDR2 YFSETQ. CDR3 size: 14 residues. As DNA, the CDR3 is TGCGCCAGCAGCGCATTAGACAAATCCGCAGAAGCTTTCTTT. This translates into CASSALDKSAEAFF. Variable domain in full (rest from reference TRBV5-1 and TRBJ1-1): KAGVTQTPRYLIKTRGQQVTLSCSPISGHRSVSWYQQTPGQGLQFLFEYFSETQRNKGNFPGRFSGRQFSNSRSEMNVSTLELGDSALYLCASSALDKSAEAFFGQGTRLTVV.

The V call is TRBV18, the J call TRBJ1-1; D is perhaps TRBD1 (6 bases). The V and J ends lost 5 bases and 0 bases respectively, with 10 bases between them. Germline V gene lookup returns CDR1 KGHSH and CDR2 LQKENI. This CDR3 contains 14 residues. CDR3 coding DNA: TGTGCCAGCTCATATGGACAGTTGAACACTGAAGCTTTCTTT. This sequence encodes CASSYGQLNTEAFF.

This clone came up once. In DNA form, the CDR3 reads TGTGCCAGCAGTGTCATGCTTCTACCAGGCGAGCAGTACTTC. Translating it yields CASSVMLLPGEQYF. The chain has TRBV2 and TRBJ2-7; D call uncertain. With 4 bases removed from V and 6 bases from J, the gap between germline ends came to 16 bases. The CDR3 is 14 amino acids. The germline CDR1 and CDR2 sequences are SNHLY and FYNNEI.

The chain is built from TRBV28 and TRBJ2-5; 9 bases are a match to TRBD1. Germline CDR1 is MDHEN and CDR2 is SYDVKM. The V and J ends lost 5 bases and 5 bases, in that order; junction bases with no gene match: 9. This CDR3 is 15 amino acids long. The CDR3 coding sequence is TGTGCCAGCAGTCCACCGACAGGGGGGAGGGAGACCCAGTACTTC. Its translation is CASSPPTGGRETQYF.

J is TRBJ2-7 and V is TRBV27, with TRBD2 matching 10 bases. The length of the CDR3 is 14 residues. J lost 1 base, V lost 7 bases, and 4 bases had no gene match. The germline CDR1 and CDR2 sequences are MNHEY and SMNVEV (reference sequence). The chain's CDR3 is CASTRAGGSYEQYF. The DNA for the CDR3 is TGTGCCAGCACTAGAGCGGGAGGGTCCTACGAGCAGTACTTC.

The CDR3 loop reads CASSLSQGSNTQYF. The DNA of the CDR3 is TGTGCCAGCAGCTTAAGTCAGGGGTCGAATACGCAGTATTTT. The V gene is TRBV7-2, the J gene TRBJ2-3; perhaps TRBD1 as D (6 bases). Germline loops: CDR1 SGHTA, CDR2 FQGNSA. The CDR3 loop spans 14 amino acids. V lost 2 bases and J lost 7, with 13 bases in between.

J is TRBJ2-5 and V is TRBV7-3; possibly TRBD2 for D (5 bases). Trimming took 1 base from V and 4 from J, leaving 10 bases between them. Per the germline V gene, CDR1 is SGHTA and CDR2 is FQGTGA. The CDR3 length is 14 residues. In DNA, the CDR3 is TGTGCCAGCAGCTTAAGTCCCGGGGTAGAGACCCAGTACTTC. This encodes CASSLSPGVETQYF.

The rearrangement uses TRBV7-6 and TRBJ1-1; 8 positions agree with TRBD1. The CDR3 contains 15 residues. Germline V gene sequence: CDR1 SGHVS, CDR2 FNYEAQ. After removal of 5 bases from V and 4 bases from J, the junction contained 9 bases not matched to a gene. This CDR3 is CASSLSTGGGTEAFF. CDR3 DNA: TGTGCCAGCAGCCTATCTACAGGGGGTGGCACTGAAGCTTTCTTT. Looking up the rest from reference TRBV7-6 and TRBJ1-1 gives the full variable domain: GAGVSQSPRYKVTKRGQDVALRCDPISGHVSLYWYRQALGQGPEFLTYFNYEAQQDKSGLPNDRFSAERPEGSISTLTIQRTEQRDSAMYRCASSLSTGGGTEAFFGQGTRLTVV.

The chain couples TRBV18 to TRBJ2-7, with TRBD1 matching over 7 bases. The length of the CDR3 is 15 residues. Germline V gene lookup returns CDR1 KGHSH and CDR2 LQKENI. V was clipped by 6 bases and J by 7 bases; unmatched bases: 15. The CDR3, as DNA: TGTGCCAGCTCTCCCGAGGACAGGCCATCTAGGGAGCAGTACTTC. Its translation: CASSPEDRPSREQYF.